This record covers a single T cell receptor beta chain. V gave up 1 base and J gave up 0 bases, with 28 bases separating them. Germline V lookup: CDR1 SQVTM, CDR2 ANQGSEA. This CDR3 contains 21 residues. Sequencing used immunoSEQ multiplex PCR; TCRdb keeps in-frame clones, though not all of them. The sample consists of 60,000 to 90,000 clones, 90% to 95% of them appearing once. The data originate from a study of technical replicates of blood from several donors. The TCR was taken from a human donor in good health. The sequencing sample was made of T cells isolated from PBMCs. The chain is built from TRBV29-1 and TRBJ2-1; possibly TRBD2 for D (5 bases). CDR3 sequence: CSVEGVDDGALVKSSYNEQFF. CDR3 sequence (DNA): TGCAGCGTTGAAGGGGTTGATGACGGAGCACTAGTCAAGAGCTCCTACAATGAGCAGTTCTTC.